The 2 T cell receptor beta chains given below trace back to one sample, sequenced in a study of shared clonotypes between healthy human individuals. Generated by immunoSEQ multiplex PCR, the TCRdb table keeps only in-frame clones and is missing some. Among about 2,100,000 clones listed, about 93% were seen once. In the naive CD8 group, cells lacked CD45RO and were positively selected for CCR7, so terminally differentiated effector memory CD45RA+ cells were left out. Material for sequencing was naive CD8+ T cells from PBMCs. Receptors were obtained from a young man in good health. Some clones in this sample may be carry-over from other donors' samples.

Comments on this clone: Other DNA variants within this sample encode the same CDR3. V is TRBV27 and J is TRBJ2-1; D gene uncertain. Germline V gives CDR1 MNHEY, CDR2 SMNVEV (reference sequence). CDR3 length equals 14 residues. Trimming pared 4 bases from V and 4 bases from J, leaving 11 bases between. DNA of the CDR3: TGTGCCAGCAGTTCCCTTGGCGGTTACAATGAGCAGTTCTTC. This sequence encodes CASSSLGGYNEQFF.

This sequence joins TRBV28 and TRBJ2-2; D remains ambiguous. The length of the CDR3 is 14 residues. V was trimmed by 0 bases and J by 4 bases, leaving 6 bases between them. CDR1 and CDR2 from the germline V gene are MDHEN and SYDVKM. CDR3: CASSLWQVTGELFF. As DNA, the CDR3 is TGTGCCAGCAGTTTATGGCAGGTCACCGGGGAGCTGTTTTTT.